The 31 T cell receptor beta chains reported below all come from one sample, sequenced in a study of brain T cells in children with intractable seizures. Some clones are missing from TCRdb's copy, which holds only in-frame ones; the method was immunoSEQ multiplex PCR. This sample has about 340,000 clones, with more than 85% found just once. Described time point: blood from clinic visit 5 months post-surgery; TSC patient then seizure free. Source: peripheral blood, taken less than 6 months after surgery. These receptors originate from a boy in the first two years of life with tuberous sclerosis and intractable seizures.

The V call is TRBV29-1, the J call TRBJ2-5, with TRBD2 identical over 7 bases. This CDR3 has 15 amino acids. Germline V gene lookup returns CDR1 SQVTM and CDR2 ANQGSEA. Unmatched junction bases numbered 10, after V lost 1 base and J lost 5 bases. This CDR3 reads CSVEAASGRGETQYF. CDR3 nucleotide sequence: TGCAGCGTTGAAGCGGCTAGCGGACGAGGGGAGACCCAGTACTTC.

The chain is built from TRBV7-2 and TRBJ1-5; 11 bases are shared with TRBD1. J lost 6 bases, V lost 5 bases, and 9 bases had no gene match. This CDR3 has 16 residues. In germline, CDR1 is SGHTA, CDR2 FQGNSA. The CDR3 nucleotides read TGTGCCAGCAGCCCCCGTCTGGACAGGGGGCGTCAGCCCCAGCATTTT. It is translated as CASSPRLDRGRQPQHF. Supplemented by reference TRBV7-2 and TRBJ1-5, the full variable domain reads GAGVSQSPSNKVTEKGKDVELRCDPISGHTALYWYRQSLGQGLEFLIYFQGNSAPDKSGLPSDRFSAERTGGSVSTLTIQRTQQEDSAVYLCASSPRLDRGRQPQHFGDGTRLSIL.

The rearrangement joins TRBV7-9 to TRBJ2-3, with D possibly being TRBD2 (6 bases). V shed 3 bases and J shed 5 bases, with 12 bases lying between them. CDR1 is SEHNR, CDR2 FQNEAQ, per germline (reference sequence). The length of the CDR3 is 14 residues. The CDR3, as DNA: TGTGCCAGCAGCTTTTTGGGGGGAGAAGATACGCAGTATTTT. It translates to CASSFLGGEDTQYF. The full variable domain, with the rest looked up from reference TRBV7-9 and TRBJ2-3, is DTGVSQNPRHKITKRGQNVTFRCDPISEHNRLYWYRQTLGQGPEFLTYFQNEAQLEKSRLLSDRFSAERPKGSFSTLEIQRTEQGDSAMYLCASSFLGGEDTQYFGPGTRLTVL.

This clone has more than one count but fewer than ten. The chain employs TRBV6-5 and TRBJ1-1, with TRBD1 matching 7 bases. The CDR3 runs 13 residues. Germline CDR1 MNHEY, CDR2 SVGAGI. V lost 3 bases to trimming and J lost 8 bases; unmatched junction nucleotides: 6. CDR3 in DNA: TGTGCCAGCAGTTATCCCGACAGGGTGGAAGCTTTCTTT. This gives the protein CASSYPDRVEAFF.

This clone was detected once. The chain couples TRBV7-9 to TRBJ2-7; 9 nucleotides agree with TRBD2. CDR1 and CDR2 (germline): SEHNR, FQNEAQ (reference sequence). The CDR3 length is 15 residues. The ends lost 5 bases at V and 2 bases at J; junction bases unmatched: 7. CDR3 sequence reads: CASSQSGGLAYEQYF. In nucleotides, the CDR3 is TGTGCCAGCAGCCAGAGCGGGGGGCTAGCCTACGAGCAGTACTTC.

The chain employs TRBV5-1 and TRBJ1-3; D remains ambiguous. V lost 0 bases and J lost 4, with 5 bases in between. This CDR3 is 13 amino acids long. CDR1 is SGHRS and CDR2 is YFSETQ in the germline V gene. The CDR3 sequence is CASSLEEGNTIYF. CDR3 nucleotide sequence: TGCGCCAGCAGCTTGGAAGAGGGAAACACCATATATTTT.

The chain links TRBV3-1 (or the pseudogene TRBV3-2) to TRBJ1-3; D is unresolved. Germline CDR1 LGHDT, CDR2 YNNKEL (reference sequence). CDR3 length: 14 residues. Trimming removed 6 bases at V and 2 bases at J, with 11 bases between. The CDR3 reads CASRRTGTGNTIYF. CDR3 in DNA: TGTGCCAGCAGACGGACGGGGACTGGAAACACCATATATTTT.

Note on this clone: Different DNA sequences within this sample yield the same CDR3. The chain couples TRBV19 to TRBJ1-2; unclear D gene. The CDR3 has 11 amino acids. The V end was cut by 5 bases, the J end by 2 bases, with 3 bases between. The germline CDR1 and CDR2 sequences are LNHDA and SQIVND (reference sequence). This CDR3 is CASSGNYGYTF. The DNA for the CDR3 is TGTGCCAGTAGTGGGAACTATGGCTACACCTTC. The whole variable domain, filled in from reference TRBV19 and TRBJ1-2, reads DGGITQSPKYLFRKEGQNVTLSCEQNLNHDAMYWYRQDPGQGLRLIYYSQIVNDFQKGDIAEGYSVSREKKESFPLTVTSAQKNPTAFYLCASSGNYGYTFGSGTRLTVV.

V is TRBV2 and J is TRBJ2-3, with D possibly TRBD2 on 5 matching bases. The CDR3 consists of 13 residues. The V end lost 7 bases, the J end lost 2 bases, and 10 bases lay between the germline ends. Per the germline V gene, CDR1 is SNHLY and CDR2 is FYNNEI. CDR3: CASMRRFTDTQYF. The CDR3 DNA reads TGTGCCAGCATGAGGAGGTTCACAGATACGCAGTATTTT.

This clone was counted only a few times. The chain carries TRBV27 and TRBJ1-5, with a weak D call TRBD1 (5 bases). The CDR3 spans 16 residues. V shed 7 bases and J shed 2 bases, with 18 bases lying between them. Germline lookup yields CDR1 MNHEY and CDR2 SMNVEV (reference sequence). The CDR3 spells CASTPIVGLGNQPQHF. CDR3 sequence (DNA): TGTGCCAGCACCCCGATCGTGGGACTGGGCAATCAGCCCCAGCATTTT.

V usage is TRBV9 and J usage is TRBJ2-3; D not certain. Looked up from germline, CDR1 is SGDLS and CDR2 is YYNGEE. This CDR3 region has 16 residues. Trimming stripped 0 bases from V and 6 bases from J, with 17 bases between. The CDR3 sequence: CASSVAWDGVSDTQYF. The CDR3 DNA reads TGTGCCAGCAGCGTAGCTTGGGATGGAGTTTCCGATACGCAGTATTTT.

This chain connects TRBV5-1 to TRBJ1-2; D ambiguous. CDR1 is SGHRS and CDR2 is YFSETQ in the germline V gene. Trimming pared 0 bases from V and 1 base from J, leaving 10 bases between. The CDR3 contains 15 residues. The CDR3 bases are TGCGCCAGCAGCTTGGTGGATACCCTTAACTATGGCTACACCTTC. The encoded protein is CASSLVDTLNYGYTF.

A word on this clone: At the DNA level, this CDR3 is encoded by other sequences in the same sample as well. V and J are TRBV5-4 and TRBJ1-4; no definite D call. The length of the CDR3 is 14 residues. CDR1 is SGHNT and CDR2 is YYREEE in the germline V gene (reference sequence). Deletions cut 1 base from V and 0 bases from J, with 4 bases between. The CDR3 protein is CASSLTATNEKLFF. DNA of the CDR3: TGTGCCAGCAGCTTGACTGCAACTAATGAAAAACTGTTTTTT. The variable domain in full, completed from reference TRBV5-4 and TRBJ1-4, reads ETGVTQSPTHLIKTRGQQVTLRCSSQSGHNTVSWYQQALGQGPQFIFQYYREEENGRGNFPPRFSGLQFPNYSSELNVNALELDDSALYLCASSLTATNEKLFFGSGTQLSVL.

This chain connects TRBV24-1 to TRBJ2-6; D gene uncertain. The CDR3 spans 18 residues. Per germline, CDR1 KGHDR and CDR2 SFDVKD. The germline V and J ends were trimmed by 3 bases and 1 base, with 15 bases remaining between them. In nucleotides, the CDR3 is TGTGCCACCAGTGATCCCGGACCTCCGGCATCTGGGGCCAACGTCCTGACTTTC. Translating gives CATSDPGPPASGANVLTF.

The chain has TRBV6-4 and TRBJ1-3, with D uncertain. Trimming stripped 2 bases from V and 8 bases from J, with 4 bases between. CDR1 is MRHNA, CDR2 SNTAGT, per germline. The CDR3 contains 11 residues. The CDR3 protein is CASSDPDTIYF. For the CDR3, the DNA is TGTGCCAGCAGTGACCCCGACACCATATATTTT.

J is TRBJ1-4 and V is TRBV9; D perhaps matches TRBD1 (5 bases). The CDR3 contains 14 residues. V was pared by 6 bases and J by 4 bases, with 13 bases between. Germline V gene lookup returns CDR1 SGDLS and CDR2 YYNGEE. CDR3 DNA: TGTGCCAGCAACCCGGGACCGAGTAATGAAAAACTGTTTTTT. Its protein is CASNPGPSNEKLFF.

This rearrangement joins TRBV10-3 to TRBJ2-7; D possibly corresponds to TRBD1 (7 bases). V lost 4 bases and J lost 5, with 15 bases in between. The length of the CDR3 is 14 residues. Per the germline V gene, CDR1 is ENHRY and CDR2 is SYGVKD. CDR3 amino acids: CAISGTTRGDEQYF. The CDR3 DNA follows: TGTGCCATCAGTGGGACTACCAGGGGGGACGAGCAGTACTTC.

V and J are TRBV27 and TRBJ2-1, with D possibly being TRBD2 (6 bases). The CDR3 extends over 15 amino acids. Germline V lookup: CDR1 MNHEY, CDR2 SMNVEV (reference sequence). Trimming stripped 2 bases from V and 9 bases from J, with 17 bases between. The CDR3 loop reads CASSLTGEGPSEQFF. In nucleotides, the CDR3 is TGTGCCAGCAGTTTAACGGGAGAGGGTCCCTCTGAGCAGTTCTTC.

This chain connects TRBV25-1 to TRBJ1-3, with D possibly being TRBD1 (5 bases). This CDR3 has 18 residues. Between the trimmed V and J ends, which lost 1 base and 1 base, there was a span of 17 bases. Germline V gene lookup returns CDR1 MGHDK and CDR2 SYGVNS. CDR3 residues: CASSEWEKTVPSGNTIYF. CDR3 in DNA: TGTGCCAGCAGTGAATGGGAAAAGACAGTACCTTCTGGAAACACCATATATTTT.

The chain recombines TRBV19 with TRBJ1-1; D call uncertain. Per germline, CDR1 LNHDA and CDR2 SQIVND (reference sequence). The CDR3 has 13 residues. The V end was cut by 5 bases, the J end by 0 bases, with 7 bases between. The CDR3 loop is CASSVTMNTEAFF. The DNA for the CDR3 is TGTGCCAGTAGTGTCACAATGAACACTGAAGCTTTCTTT.

The rearrangement joins TRBV9 to TRBJ1-2, with D hard to call. The germline gives CDR1 SGDLS, CDR2 YYNGEE. This CDR3 region has 13 residues. Trimming took off 4 bases at V and 1 base at J, with 8 bases between the two ends. The CDR3 DNA follows: TGTGCCAGCAGCCCCGACGATAACTATGGCTACACCTTC. Translated: CASSPDDNYGYTF. The whole variable domain, filled in from reference TRBV9 and TRBJ1-2, reads DSGVTQTPKHLITATGQRVTLRCSPRSGDLSVYWYQQSLDQGLQFLIQYYNGEERAKGNILERFSAQQFPDLHSELNLSSLELGDSALYFCASSPDDNYGYTFGSGTRLTVV.

The chain is built from TRBV7-6 and TRBJ2-5; no clear D gene. V was clipped by 5 bases and J by 5 bases, with 21 bases between them. CDR3 length: 16 amino acids. Per germline, CDR1 SGHVS and CDR2 FNYEAQ. For the CDR3, the DNA is TGTGCCAGCAGCGTGAGACCCGAGAATTTGGCGGAGACCCAGTACTTC. Translated, it gives CASSVRPENLAETQYF.

This clone was detected only once. The chain couples TRBV6-5 to TRBJ1-1, with 7 bases identical to TRBD1. Trimming removed 8 bases from V and 7 bases from J; junction bases left unmatched: 10. CDR1 MNHEY and CDR2 SVGAGI come from the germline V gene. The CDR3 length is 13 residues. CDR3 region: CASQETGVGEAFF. In DNA form, the CDR3 reads TGTGCCAGCCAAGAAACAGGGGTAGGTGAAGCTTTCTTT.

This rearrangement joins TRBV19 to TRBJ2-7, with 7 bases aligning to TRBD1. V gave up 3 bases and J gave up 6 bases; unmatched junction bases: 8. CDR3 size: 14 residues. The germline CDR1 and CDR2 sequences are LNHDA and SQIVND (reference sequence). The CDR3 nucleotides read TGTGCCAGTAGTATCACCGGACAGGTCTCCGAGCAGTACTTC. Its protein product is CASSITGQVSEQYF.

The chain carries TRBV5-4 and TRBJ1-1; D possibly corresponds to TRBD1 (5 bases). Germline V gives CDR1 SGHNT, CDR2 YYREEE (reference sequence). This CDR3 has 14 amino acids. The V and J ends lost 4 bases and 3 bases respectively, with 13 bases between them. The CDR3 loop is CASSAGLLDTEAFF. The CDR3 DNA is TGTGCCAGCAGCGCAGGGTTACTCGACACTGAAGCTTTCTTT.

This CDR3 is CSARAMNTGELFF. In DNA, the CDR3 is TGCAGCGCCCGGGCCATGAACACCGGGGAGCTGTTTTTT. The chain has TRBV29-1 and TRBJ2-2, with no clear D. The V end was cut by 7 bases, the J end by 1 base, with 10 bases between. Looked up from germline, CDR1 is SQVTM and CDR2 is ANQGSEA. There are 13 residues in the CDR3.

The V gene is TRBV10-2, the J gene TRBJ1-5, with D perhaps matching TRBD1 (5 bases). The CDR3 length is 14 residues. From germline, CDR1 is WSHSY and CDR2 SAAADI. Trimming took off 3 bases at V and 1 base at J, with 7 bases between the two ends. The CDR3 loop reads CASSDGDSNQPQHF. CDR3 in DNA: TGCGCCAGCAGTGACGGGGACAGCAATCAGCCCCAGCATTTT.

This sequence joins TRBV29-1 and TRBJ2-2; D not resolved. The CDR3 spans 14 residues. With 7 bases removed from V and 1 base from J, the gap between germline ends came to 13 bases. CDR1 is SQVTM, CDR2 ANQGSEA, per germline. The CDR3 loop is CSATANKNTGELFF. CDR3 DNA sequence: TGCAGCGCTACAGCAAACAAGAACACCGGGGAGCTGTTTTTT.

This sequence joins TRBV9 and TRBJ2-3; D perhaps matches TRBD2 (6 bases). CDR1 is SGDLS and CDR2 is YYNGEE in the germline V gene. V was pared by 3 bases and J by 3 bases, with 14 bases between. The CDR3 spans 15 residues. The CDR3 nucleotides read TGTGCCAGCAGCGGCGGGGCACTGGGGACAGATACGCAGTATTTT. Translated, it gives CASSGGALGTDTQYF.

The chain combines TRBV24-1 with TRBJ2-2, with TRBD2 identical over 12 bases. The germline gives CDR1 KGHDR, CDR2 SFDVKD. Germline trimming cut 3 bases from V and 8 bases from J; bases unmatched to any gene: 6. This CDR3 has 16 amino acids. The CDR3 loop is CATSDVTGTSGGELFF. For the CDR3, the DNA is TGTGCCACCAGTGATGTCACCGGGACTAGCGGGGGGGAGCTGTTTTTT.

The count of this clone is one. V is TRBV20-1 and J is TRBJ1-6; TRBD1 might be the D (6 bases). Germline lookup yields CDR1 DFQATT and CDR2 SNEGSKA (reference sequence). V was trimmed by 3 bases and J by 6 bases, leaving 15 bases between them. This CDR3 comprises 15 residues. Here the CDR3 DNA reads TGCAGTGCTAGTCCGTGGGGGGCCGTTAATTCACCCCTCCACTTT. This gives the protein CSASPWGAVNSPLHF.